Below, 27 T cell receptor beta chains from the same sample are listed, as sequenced in a study of cytomegalovirus exposure and HLA in healthy donors. Using immunoSEQ multiplex PCR, the repertoire was profiled, and TCRdb retains in-frame clones only, with some absent. The table lists around 180,000 clones, approximately 84% of them singletons, with 6% to 9% in the top ten. The sample taken for sequencing was PBMCs. The receptors were sampled from a man younger than 30 in good health and CMV-seropositive.

This chain connects TRBV15 to TRBJ2-3; D perhaps matches TRBD2 (6 bases). Germline lookup yields CDR1 LNHNV and CDR2 YYDKDF (reference sequence). The CDR3 is 16 residues long. Trimming stripped 0 bases from V and 3 bases from J, with 13 bases between. CDR3 bases: TGTGCCACCAGCAGAGATGGAGTAGCGGCAACAGATACGCAGTATTTT. This encodes CATSRDGVAATDTQYF.

The V gene is TRBV5-4, the J gene TRBJ2-3; D call uncertain. This CDR3 has 13 amino acids. V was shortened by 3 bases and J by 5 bases, with 10 bases between the two germline ends. Germline assignment: CDR1 SGHNT and CDR2 YYREEE (reference sequence). The CDR3 here is CASSSSQVDTQYF. The CDR3 nucleotides read TGTGCCAGCAGCTCTTCTCAGGTAGATACGCAGTATTTT. Using reference TRBV5-4 and TRBJ2-3 for the parts outside the CDR3, the full variable domain is ETGVTQSPTHLIKTRGQQVTLRCSSQSGHNTVSWYQQALGQGPQFIFQYYREEENGRGNFPPRFSGLQFPNYSSELNVNALELDDSALYLCASSSSQVDTQYFGPGTRLTVL.

The chain has TRBV5-3 and TRBJ1-3; D gene ambiguous. TRBV5-3 is an open reading frame, and its role is uncertain. With 0 bases removed from V and 1 base from J, the gap between germline ends came to 14 bases. The CDR3 is made up of 17 amino acids. The CDR3 loop reads CARSLGLLERSGNTIYF. The CDR3 DNA is TGTGCCAGAAGCTTGGGGCTCCTTGAGAGGTCTGGAAACACCATATATTTT.

This chain uses TRBV27 with TRBJ2-7; 12 bases are shared with TRBD2. This CDR3 is 17 amino acids long. The trim removed 4 bases at V and 5 bases at J, leaving 12 bases unmatched. Germline V gene sequence: CDR1 MNHEY, CDR2 SMNVEV (reference sequence). The chain's CDR3 is CASSSLLAGGSNDEQYF. CDR3 coding DNA: TGTGCCAGCAGTTCCTTACTAGCGGGAGGAAGTAACGACGAGCAGTACTTC.

This clone was detected ten times or more. The chain has TRBV27 and TRBJ1-5, with D maybe TRBD1 (5 bases). The V gene's germline CDR1 is MNHEY and CDR2 SMNVEV (reference sequence). V shed 2 bases and J shed 3 bases, with 14 bases lying between them. This CDR3 is built from 16 residues. The CDR3 region is CASSLGAWGDNQPQHF. CDR3 DNA: TGTGCCAGCAGTTTAGGGGCGTGGGGGGACAATCAGCCCCAGCATTTT.

The V and J genes are TRBV18 and TRBJ2-7; TRBD2 agrees at 12 bases. Per the germline V gene, CDR1 is KGHSH and CDR2 is LQKENI. The V gene end was trimmed by 8 bases and the J gene end by 6 bases; junction bases not matched to a gene: 8. This CDR3 has 14 amino acids. CDR3 in amino acids: CASETSGRLAEQYF. The CDR3 DNA is TGTGCCAGCGAAACTAGCGGGAGGTTGGCCGAGCAGTACTTC.

The gene calls are TRBV4-3 and TRBJ2-7; 14 bases fit TRBD2. Germline V gives CDR1 LGHNA, CDR2 YSLEER. J was trimmed by 3 bases and V by 1 base; bases with no gene match: 5. CDR3 length: 17 residues. CDR3 amino acids: CASSQGLAGGQVYEQYF. CDR3 DNA sequence: TGCGCCAGCAGCCAAGGACTAGCGGGAGGGCAGGTCTACGAGCAGTACTTC.

This clone was counted only a few times. At one boundary the junction diverges from the germline segment, which might be a read error. The chain uses TRBV28 and TRBJ2-7, with D possibly matching TRBD2 (5 bases). The length of the CDR3 is 12 residues. The germline CDR1 and CDR2 sequences are MDHEN and SYDVKM. The DNA for the CDR3 is TGTGCCAGCAGTTCTAGCTCCCACGAGCAGTACTTC. Its protein product is CASSSSSHEQYF.

About this clone: Within the sample, other DNA sequences also encode this same CDR3. This sequence joins TRBV7-3 and TRBJ1-2, with a weak D call TRBD1 (5 bases). V lost 4 bases and J 4 bases, leaving 10 bases between the germline ends. The germline gives CDR1 SGHTA, CDR2 FQGTGA. The CDR3 length is 13 residues. Here the CDR3 DNA reads TGTGCCAGCAGCTCTAGGAGGGGCTATGGCTACACCTTC. Translated, it gives CASSSRRGYGYTF.

The rearrangement links TRBV28 to TRBJ2-7; TRBD1 matches 9 bases. Germline CDR1 MDHEN, CDR2 SYDVKM. The J segment lost 2 bases and the V segment lost 4 bases, leaving 3 bases of the junction unmatched. This CDR3 has 14 residues. Here the CDR3 reads CASSSGTGTYEQYF. CDR3 in DNA: TGTGCCAGCAGTTCGGGGACAGGGACCTACGAGCAGTACTTC. Complete variable domain (other parts from reference TRBV28 and TRBJ2-7): DVKVTQSSRYLVKRTGEKVFLECVQDMDHENMFWYRQDPGLGLRLIYFSYDVKMKEKGDIPEGYSVSREKKERFSLILESASTNQTSMYLCASSSGTGTYEQYFGPGTRLTVT.

This clone turned up a few times. The CDR3 DNA is TGTGCCAGCAGCAAGCGGCAGGGGCAGAGCACCGGGGAGCTGTTTTTT. Translation gives CASSKRQGQSTGELFF. This chain links TRBV21-1 with TRBJ2-2; TRBD1, as called in the table, went unchecked against the DNA. TRBV21-1 is shown as a pseudogene. The CDR3 contains 16 residues.

V and J are TRBV30 and TRBJ2-3; TRBD1 agrees at 11 bases. The germline V gene has CDR1 GTSNPN and CDR2 SVGIG (reference sequence). V was clipped by 3 bases and J by 7 bases; unmatched bases: 6. The CDR3 contains 14 residues. CDR3 sequence reads: CAWRPGTGGNTQYF. CDR3 coding DNA: TGTGCCTGGAGACCCGGGACAGGGGGGAATACGCAGTATTTT. The variable domain in full, completed from reference TRBV30 and TRBJ2-3, reads SQTIHQWPATLVQPVGSPLSLECTVEGTSNPNLYWYRQAAGRGLQLLFYSVGIGQISSEVPQNLSASRPQDRQFILSSKKLLLSDSGFYLCAWRPGTGGNTQYFGPGTRLTVL.

The chain is built from TRBV9 and TRBJ2-3, with D unresolved. Deletions cut 4 bases from V and 3 bases from J, with 3 bases between. CDR3 length: 11 residues. Per germline, CDR1 SGDLS and CDR2 YYNGEE. The CDR3 region has the DNA TGTGCCAGCAGCTCTACAGATACGCAGTATTTT. As protein: CASSSTDTQYF.

V usage is TRBV29-1 and J usage is TRBJ2-1; 10 positions match TRBD1. The CDR3 runs 14 residues. V was clipped by 1 base and J by 7 bases; unmatched bases: 4. Germline V lookup: CDR1 SQVTM, CDR2 ANQGSEA. DNA for the CDR3: TGCAGCGTTGAAGGACAGGGGGCTAGTAATGAGCAGTTCTTC. This sequence encodes CSVEGQGASNEQFF.

The CDR3 is CASSPRSPGMYEQFF. The DNA of the CDR3 is TGTGCCAGCAGCCCGCGGTCCCCAGGGATGTATGAGCAGTTCTTC. This chain connects TRBV14 to TRBJ2-1; possible D gene TRBD1, 5 bases. V was shortened by 4 bases and J by 8 bases, with 18 bases between the two germline ends. This CDR3 comprises 15 residues. Germline loops: CDR1 SGHDN, CDR2 FVKESK.

The J gene is TRBJ1-1, the V gene TRBV7-9, with 8 bases identical to TRBD1. Germline loops: CDR1 SEHNR, CDR2 FQNEAQ (reference sequence). Unmatched junction bases numbered 9, after V lost 5 bases and J lost 4 bases. The CDR3 has 15 amino acids. The CDR3 DNA follows: TGTGCCAGCAGCCCTCGGACAGGGTTCAGCACTGAAGCTTTCTTT. Residues: CASSPRTGFSTEAFF.

In nucleotides, the CDR3 is TGTGCCAGCAGTTACGTGCAGGGAGGGCAGCCCCAGCATTTT. Protein: CASSYVQGGQPQHF. The J gene is TRBJ1-5, the V gene TRBV6-5; D might be TRBD1 (5 bases). Trimming stripped 2 bases from V and 7 bases from J, with 12 bases between. The CDR3 is 14 amino acids. Germline V gene data show CDR1 as MNHEY and CDR2 as SVGAGI.

This chain links TRBV14 with TRBJ2-7; D is unresolved. V was cut by 2 bases and J by 0 bases, with 8 bases left in between. This CDR3 has 14 residues. Germline loops: CDR1 SGHDN, CDR2 FVKESK. CDR3 coding DNA: TGTGCCAGCAGCCAAAACCAGGCCTCCTACGAGCAGTACTTC. Amino acids: CASSQNQASYEQYF.

The chain employs TRBV12-5 and TRBJ2-1; D may be TRBD2 (5 bases). Germline CDR1 and CDR2: LGHNT and FRNRAP. This CDR3 has 13 residues. V was shortened by 1 base and J by 5 bases, with 6 bases between the two germline ends. Written as DNA, the CDR3 is TGTGCTAGTGGTTTGGGAGCGGACAATGAGCAGTTCTTC. This sequence encodes CASGLGADNEQFF.

The rearrangement joins TRBV9 to TRBJ1-1, with D perhaps TRBD1 (5 bases). The V end lost 4 bases, the J end lost 4 bases, and 20 bases lay between the germline ends. The CDR3 is 16 amino acids. The V gene's germline CDR1 is SGDLS and CDR2 YYNGEE. CDR3 in DNA: TGTGCCAGCAGCAAAGAAGAACAGGTGAGGAGCACTGAAGCTTTCTTT. It is translated as CASSKEEQVRSTEAFF.

This clone was seen only a few times. Other DNA sequences of this sample code for an identical CDR3. The chain has TRBV9 and TRBJ1-2, with a weak D call TRBD1 (5 bases). The V gene's germline CDR1 is SGDLS and CDR2 YYNGEE. Between the trimmed V and J ends, which lost 2 bases and 2 bases, there was a span of 7 bases. The CDR3 runs to 13 residues. CDR3 coding DNA: TGTGCCAGCAGCGTGGACAACAACTATGGCTACACCTTC. Residues: CASSVDNNYGYTF. The full variable domain, rest sourced from reference TRBV9 and TRBJ1-2, is DSGVTQTPKHLITATGQRVTLRCSPRSGDLSVYWYQQSLDQGLQFLIQYYNGEERAKGNILERFSAQQFPDLHSELNLSSLELGDSALYFCASSVDNNYGYTFGSGTRLTVV.

About this clone: The sample contains more than one DNA sequence encoding this CDR3. The rearrangement joins TRBV30 to TRBJ2-7, with D hard to call. V gave up 4 bases and J gave up 1 base, with 11 bases separating them. The CDR3 totals 13 residues. Germline V gene sequence: CDR1 GTSNPN, CDR2 SVGIG (reference sequence). The CDR3 DNA is TGTGCCTGGAATCCCGCAGTTTCCTACGAGCAGTACTTC. Translation: CAWNPAVSYEQYF. The variable domain in full, with the rest retrieved from reference TRBV30 and TRBJ2-7, is SQTIHQWPATLVQPVGSPLSLECTVEGTSNPNLYWYRQAAGRGLQLLFYSVGIGQISSEVPQNLSASRPQDRQFILSSKKLLLSDSGFYLCAWNPAVSYEQYFGPGTRLTVT.

The chain recombines TRBV5-1 with TRBJ1-1, with D tentatively TRBD1 (6 bases). Germline V CDR1 and CDR2: SGHRS, YFSETQ. There are 15 residues in the CDR3. With 0 bases removed from V and 2 bases from J, the gap between germline ends came to 11 bases. The CDR3 DNA reads as TGCGCCAGCAGCTTGGCCGGGACACAAAACACTGAAGCTTTCTTT. It codes for CASSLAGTQNTEAFF.

V and J are TRBV7-2 and TRBJ2-2; no reliable D call. Trimming cost V 1 base and J 4 bases, with 4 bases left between them. This CDR3 has 13 residues. CDR1 SGHTA and CDR2 FQGNSA come from the germline V gene. The CDR3 DNA is TGTGCCAGCAGCTTAGATCTCACCGGGGAGCTGTTTTTT. Amino acids: CASSLDLTGELFF.

The chain employs TRBV27 and TRBJ2-3; 11 bases agree with TRBD2. The germline CDR1 and CDR2 sequences are MNHEY and SMNVEV (reference sequence). V shed 5 bases and J 5 bases; nucleotides not matched to a gene: 9. The CDR3 covers 16 residues. CDR3 coding DNA: TGTGCCAGCAGTCCAACCCTTAGCGGGAGGGGAGATACGCAGTATTTT. It yields the protein CASSPTLSGRGDTQYF.

This clone has only one observation. The V gene is TRBV6-4, the J gene TRBJ2-3; the match to TRBD1 covers 7 bases. This CDR3 is 13 amino acids long. In germline, CDR1 is MRHNA, CDR2 SNTAGT. The ends lost 3 bases at V and 3 bases at J; junction bases unmatched: 0. The CDR3 DNA sequence: TGTGCCAGCAGTGAGGGACAGACAGATACGCAGTATTTT. As protein: CASSEGQTDTQYF.

The chain couples TRBV7-8 to TRBJ2-2; D possibly corresponds to TRBD1 (5 bases). The CDR3 loop spans 13 amino acids. The V end lost 0 bases, the J end lost 8 bases, and 7 bases lay between the germline ends. Germline V gene data show CDR1 as SGHVS and CDR2 as FQNEAQ. The CDR3 is CASSLARQGELFF. The CDR3 region has the DNA TGTGCCAGCAGCTTAGCGCGACAGGGGGAGCTGTTTTTT.